What follows are 13 T cell receptor beta chains derived from one specimen sequenced in a study of blood T cell repertoires in COVID-19. Sequenced by immunoSEQ multiplex PCR; TCRdb stores in-frame clones only, minus some. The sample includes 85,000 to 95,000 clones, 88% of them seen just once. The specimen was peripheral blood. The receptors were sampled from a man aged 55 to 70 with acute or convalescent COVID-19.

This clone was counted a few times. The V and J genes are TRBV14 and TRBJ2-3; 9 bases are a match to TRBD1. CDR1 and CDR2 from the germline V gene are SGHDN and FVKESK. The CDR3 loop spans 15 amino acids. J was trimmed by 2 bases and V by 4 bases; bases with no gene match: 4. This CDR3 is CASSPDRGFTDTQYF. In DNA form, the CDR3 reads TGTGCCAGCAGCCCCGACAGGGGGTTCACAGATACGCAGTATTTT.

This clone was counted between two and nine times. The genes are TRBV19 and TRBJ2-7, with TRBD2 matching 10 bases. The germline gives CDR1 LNHDA, CDR2 SQIVND (reference sequence). Trimming removed 1 base from V and 2 bases from J; junction bases left unmatched: 2. This CDR3 contains 15 residues. CDR3 sequence (DNA): TGTGCCAGTAGTATAGCTAGCGGGAGTACCTACGAGCAGTACTTC. This gives the protein CASSIASGSTYEQYF.

A note on this clone: Different DNA sequences within this sample yield the same CDR3. This chain connects TRBV29-1 to TRBJ2-7; TRBD1 might be the D (5 bases). The length of the CDR3 is 12 residues. From germline, CDR1 is SQVTM and CDR2 ANQGSEA. The germline V and J ends were trimmed by 4 bases and 3 bases, with 10 bases remaining between them. As DNA, the CDR3 is TGCAGCGTTGGGCAGGGCCTCTACGAGCAGTACTTC. The encoded protein is CSVGQGLYEQYF.

The V call is TRBV3-1 (or the pseudogene TRBV3-2), the J call TRBJ2-1; weak D call: TRBD2 (7 bases). From germline, CDR1 is LGHDT and CDR2 YNNKEL (reference sequence). The CDR3 totals 14 residues. V lost 1 base to trimming and J lost 9 bases, with 13 bases between them. The CDR3 spells CASSQGGRGAEQFF. The CDR3 DNA sequence: TGTGCCAGCAGCCAAGGGGGACGGGGGGCTGAGCAGTTCTTC.

V is TRBV5-1 and J is TRBJ2-1; 12 positions match TRBD2. CDR3 size: 13 residues. V dropped 0 bases and J dropped 14; count of bases not matched to a gene: 3. From germline, CDR1 is SGHRS and CDR2 YFSETQ. For the CDR3, the DNA is TGCGCCAGCAGCTTGGGACTAGCGGGGGCCGAGTTCTTC. Amino acids: CASSLGLAGAEFF.

The chain couples TRBV7-2 to TRBJ1-1; 7 bases line up with TRBD1. CDR1 is SGHTA and CDR2 is FQGNSA in the germline V gene. V was clipped by 4 bases and J by 1 base; unmatched bases: 3. The CDR3 is 14 amino acids. The CDR3 sequence: CASSSGQQNTEAFF. As DNA, the CDR3 is TGTGCCAGCAGCTCGGGACAGCAGAACACTGAAGCTTTCTTT.

This chain links TRBV27 with TRBJ2-5; no clear D. Trimming left V 6 bases short and J 7 bases short, with 21 bases between. Germline assignment: CDR1 MNHEY and CDR2 SMNVEV (reference sequence). The CDR3 totals 15 residues. The CDR3 loop is CASSPWQANTWTQYF. The CDR3 nucleotides read TGTGCCAGCAGCCCGTGGCAGGCAAATACGTGGACCCAGTACTTC.

This chain links TRBV12-3 or TRBV12-4 with TRBJ2-7; D is unclear. CDR3 length equals 12 residues. The V end was cut by 5 bases, the J end by 3 bases, with 8 bases between. The CDR3 loop is CASSQIFYEQYF. Written as DNA, the CDR3 is TGTGCCAGCAGTCAGATATTCTACGAGCAGTACTTC.

The chain is built from TRBV6-6 and TRBJ1-2; possibly TRBD1 for D (6 bases). V was cut by 5 bases and J by 9 bases, with 10 bases left in between. The CDR3 has 11 amino acids. Germline-derived CDR1 and CDR2 are MNHNY and SVGAGI (reference sequence). CDR3 sequence reads: CASSTQGRYTF. Written as DNA, the CDR3 is TGTGCCAGCAGTACACAGGGCCGCTACACCTTC.

The CDR3: CASSLDRVTEAFF. For the CDR3, the DNA is TGTGCCAGCAGCTTGGACAGGGTAACTGAAGCTTTCTTT. The chain couples TRBV5-5 to TRBJ1-1; weak D call: TRBD1 (6 bases). V was trimmed by 0 bases and J by 5 bases, leaving 8 bases between them. The CDR3 consists of 13 residues. Germline assignment: CDR1 SGHKS and CDR2 YYEKEE (reference sequence).

This chain joins TRBV5-1 and TRBJ1-1, with 7 bases aligning to TRBD1. This CDR3 region has 13 residues. The germline V gene has CDR1 SGHRS and CDR2 YFSETQ. V shed 4 bases, J shed 1 base, and the junction held 1 base outside the gene matches. The CDR3 nucleotides are TGCGCCAGCAGCGGACAGGAGAACACTGAAGCTTTCTTT. Amino acids: CASSGQENTEAFF.

This clone was seen only a few times. CDR3 in amino acids: CASATAGGNGYTF. DNA for the CDR3: TGTGCCAGTGCCACGGCAGGGGGCAATGGCTACACCTTC. V usage is TRBV19 and J usage is TRBJ1-2, with 8 bases aligning to TRBD1. CDR1 LNHDA and CDR2 SQIVND come from the germline V gene (reference sequence). With 8 bases clipped from V and 6 bases from J, the junction kept 8 bases outside the gene matches. The CDR3 is made up of 13 amino acids.

The chain links TRBV6-1 to TRBJ1-4; D uncertain. The CDR3 has 17 residues. Germline values: CDR1 MNHNS, CDR2 SASEGT. The V and J ends lost 3 bases and 0 bases respectively, with 14 bases between them. In DNA form, the CDR3 reads TGTGCCAGCAGTGATGGTTTCGGGGTCTCAACTAATGAAAAACTGTTTTTT. Its protein product is CASSDGFGVSTNEKLFF.